Below, 9 T cell receptor beta chains from the same sample are listed, as sequenced in a study of CD8 T cells in Susac syndrome. An input of about 0.5 to 1 ug of RNA was subjected to reverse transcription using random hexamers. In TCRdb, the immunoSEQ multiplex PCR reads were re-called with MiXCR into one record per CDR3 protein. The profile covers about 210,000 distinct CDR3 sequences, with roughly 96% appearing a single time and 0.095% taken by the ten largest. Material for sequencing was CD4+ T cells from PBMCs. These receptors originate from a human donor with multiple sclerosis.

The rearrangement joins TRBV7-9 to TRBJ2-7; 10 nucleotides match TRBD1. The CDR3 length is 15 residues. Germline CDR1 reads SEHNR; CDR2 reads FQNEAQ (reference sequence). The V and J ends lost 5 bases and 3 bases, in that order; junction bases with no gene match: 7. The CDR3 region is CASSRRDRGVYEQYF. CDR3 sequence (DNA): TGTGCCAGCAGCCGCCGGGACAGGGGTGTCTACGAGCAGTACTTC.

The V gene is TRBV20-1, the J gene TRBJ2-3; 7 bases align to TRBD1. The V gene end was trimmed by 4 bases and the J gene end by 2 bases; junction bases not matched to a gene: 6. Germline V gene lookup returns CDR1 DFQATT and CDR2 SNEGSKA (reference sequence). The CDR3 covers 14 residues. This chain's CDR3 is CSATRGRTTDTQYF. DNA for the CDR3: TGCAGTGCTACTAGGGGGCGAACCACAGATACGCAGTATTTT.

The chain has TRBV7-3 and TRBJ2-3; 8 bases align to TRBD2. The CDR3 length is 15 residues. CDR1 SGHTA and CDR2 FQGTGA come from the germline V gene. V lost 6 bases, J lost 2 bases, and 7 bases stayed unmatched. CDR3 nucleotides: TGTGCCAGCAGGGCGGGGGGCTACGACACAGATACGCAGTATTTT. This encodes CASRAGGYDTDTQYF.

The chain is built from TRBV14 and TRBJ2-3, with TRBD2 matching 15 bases. CDR1 SGHDN and CDR2 FVKESK come from the germline V gene. The CDR3 has 20 residues. Trimming at V came to 2 bases and at J to 0 bases, leaving 9 bases not matched to a gene. The CDR3 here is CASSQKPGLAGGYSTDTQYF. CDR3 nucleotide sequence: TGTGCCAGCAGCCAAAAACCGGGACTAGCGGGGGGATACAGCACAGATACGCAGTATTTT.

The chain joins TRBV20-1 to TRBJ2-7, with 9 bases aligning to TRBD2. J lost 6 bases, V lost 0 bases, and 9 bases had no gene match. The CDR3 has 15 residues. The germline gives CDR1 DFQATT, CDR2 SNEGSKA (reference sequence). The CDR3 here is CSARDPASGIPEQYF. Written as DNA, the CDR3 is TGCAGTGCTAGAGATCCGGCTAGCGGGATACCCGAGCAGTACTTC.

This clonotype was counted between two and nine times. This chain uses TRBV29-1 with TRBJ2-7; 8 positions agree with TRBD2. V lost 6 bases and J lost 2; bases outside the gene matches: 3. The CDR3 has 12 residues. Germline-derived CDR1 and CDR2 are SQVTM and ANQGSEA. The CDR3 nucleotides are TGCAGCGTAGCGGGAGCTGCCTACGAGCAGTACTTC. Its translation: CSVAGAAYEQYF.

A single count supports this clonotype. CDR3 sequence reads: CASSSDGEKLFF. CDR3 sequence (DNA): TGTGCCAGCAGCTCGGACGGTGAAAAACTGTTTTTT. The rearrangement joins TRBV5-6 to TRBJ1-4; D not certain. The germline V gene has CDR1 SGHDT and CDR2 YYEEEE. The CDR3 totals 12 residues. Trimming removed 3 bases at V and 7 bases at J, with 7 bases between. Supplemented by reference TRBV5-6 and TRBJ1-4, the full variable domain reads DAGVTQSPTHLIKTRGQQVTLRCSPKSGHDTVSWYQQALGQGPQFIFQYYEEEERQRGNFPDRFSGHQFPNYSSELNVNALLLGDSALYLCASSSDGEKLFFGSGTQLSVL.

This CDR3 is CASTPGPPTQYF. CDR3 in DNA: TGTGCCAGCACACCGGGGCCACCGACGCAGTATTTT. V gene TRBV7-2 combines with J gene TRBJ2-3; D tentatively fits TRBD1 or TRBD2 (5 bases each). The V end lost 7 bases, the J end lost 9 bases, and 14 bases lay between the germline ends. CDR3 length: 12 amino acids. Germline V gene data show CDR1 as SGHTA and CDR2 as FQGNSA.

This sequence joins TRBV18 and TRBJ2-7; 7 positions agree with TRBD1. V was clipped by 3 bases and J by 3 bases; unmatched bases: 8. Germline V lookup: CDR1 KGHSH, CDR2 LQKENI. The CDR3 is 15 residues long. The CDR3 protein is CASSPRPTGDYEQYF. In DNA, the CDR3 is TGTGCCAGCTCACCGCGCCCTACAGGGGACTACGAGCAGTACTTC. The full variable domain, in which reference TRBV18 and TRBJ2-7 provide the parts outside the CDR3, is NAGVMQNPRHLVRRRGQEARLRCSPMKGHSHVYWYRQLPEEGLKFMVYLQKENIIDESGMPKERFSAEFPKEGPSILRIQQVVRGDSAAYFCASSPRPTGDYEQYFGPGTRLTVT.